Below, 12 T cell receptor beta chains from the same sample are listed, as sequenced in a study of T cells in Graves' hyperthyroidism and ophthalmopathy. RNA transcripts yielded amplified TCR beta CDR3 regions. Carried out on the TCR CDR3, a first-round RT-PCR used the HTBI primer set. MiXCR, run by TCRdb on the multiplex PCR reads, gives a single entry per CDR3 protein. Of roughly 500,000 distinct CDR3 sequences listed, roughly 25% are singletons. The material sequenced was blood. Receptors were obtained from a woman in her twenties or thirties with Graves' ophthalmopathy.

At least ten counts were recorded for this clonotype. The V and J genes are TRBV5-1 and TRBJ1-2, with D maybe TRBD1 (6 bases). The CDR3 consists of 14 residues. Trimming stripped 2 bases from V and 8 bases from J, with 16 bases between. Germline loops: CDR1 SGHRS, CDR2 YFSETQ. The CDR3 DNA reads TGCGCCAGCAGCTTCACGGGGGCGGCCGGCGGCTACACCTTC. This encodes CASSFTGAAGGYTF.

For the CDR3, the DNA is TGCAGTGCGACAGGGACAATTCAGCCTGGCTACACCTTC. Translation gives CSATGTIQPGYTF. The chain couples TRBV20-1 to TRBJ1-2; 7 bases are a match to TRBD1. From germline, CDR1 is DFQATT and CDR2 SNEGSKA (reference sequence). With 6 bases clipped from V and 7 bases from J, the junction kept 11 bases outside the gene matches. The length of the CDR3 is 13 residues.

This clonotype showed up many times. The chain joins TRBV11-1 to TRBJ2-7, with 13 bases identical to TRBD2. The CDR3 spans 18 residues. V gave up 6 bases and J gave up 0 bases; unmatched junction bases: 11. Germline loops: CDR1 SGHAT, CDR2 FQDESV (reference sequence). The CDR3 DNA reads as TGTGCCAGCAGTTTTCCGGGACTAGCGGGGCCGAGCTCCTACGAGCAGTACTTC. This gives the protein CASSFPGLAGPSSYEQYF.

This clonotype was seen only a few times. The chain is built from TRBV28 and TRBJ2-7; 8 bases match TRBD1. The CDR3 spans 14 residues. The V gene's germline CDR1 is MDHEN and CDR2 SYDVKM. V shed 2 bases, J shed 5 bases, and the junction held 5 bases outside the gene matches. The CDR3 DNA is TGTGCCAGCAGTTTAGGGGACAGGCACCACGAGCAGTACTTC. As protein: CASSLGDRHHEQYF.

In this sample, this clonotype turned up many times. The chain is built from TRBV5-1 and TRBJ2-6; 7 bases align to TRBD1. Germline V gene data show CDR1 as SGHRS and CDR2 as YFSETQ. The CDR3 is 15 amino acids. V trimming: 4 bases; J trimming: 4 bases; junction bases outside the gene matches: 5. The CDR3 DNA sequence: TGCGCCAGCAGCGAGGGGGCGGCCGGGGCCAACGTCCTGACTTTC. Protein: CASSEGAAGANVLTF.

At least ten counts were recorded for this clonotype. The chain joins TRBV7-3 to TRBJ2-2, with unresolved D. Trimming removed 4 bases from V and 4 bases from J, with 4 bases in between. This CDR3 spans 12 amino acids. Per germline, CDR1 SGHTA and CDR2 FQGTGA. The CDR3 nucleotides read TGTGCCAGCAGCTCTTTCACCGGGGAGCTGTTTTTT. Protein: CASSSFTGELFF. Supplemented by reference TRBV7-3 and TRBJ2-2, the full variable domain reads GAGVSQTPSNKVTEKGKYVELRCDPISGHTALYWYRQSLGQGPEFLIYFQGTGAADDSGLPNDRFFAVRPEGSVSTLKIQRTERGDSAVYLCASSSFTGELFFGEGSRLTVL.

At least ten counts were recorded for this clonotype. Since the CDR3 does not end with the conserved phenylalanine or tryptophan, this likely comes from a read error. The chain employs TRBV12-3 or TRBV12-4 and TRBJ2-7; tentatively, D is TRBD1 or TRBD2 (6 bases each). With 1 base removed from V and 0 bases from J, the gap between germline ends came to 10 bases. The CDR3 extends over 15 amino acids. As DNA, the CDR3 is TGTGCCAGCAGTTTAGAAGGGGGGCCCTCCTACGAGCAGTACCTC. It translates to CASSLEGGPSYEQYL.

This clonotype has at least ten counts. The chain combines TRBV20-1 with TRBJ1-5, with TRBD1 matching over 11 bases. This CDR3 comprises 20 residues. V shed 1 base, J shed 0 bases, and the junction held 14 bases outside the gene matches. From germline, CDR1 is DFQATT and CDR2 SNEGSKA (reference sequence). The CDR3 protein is CSARAAGQGARPHSNQPQHF. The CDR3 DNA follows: TGCAGTGCTAGAGCCGCCGGACAGGGGGCTCGACCGCATAGCAATCAGCCCCAGCATTTT.

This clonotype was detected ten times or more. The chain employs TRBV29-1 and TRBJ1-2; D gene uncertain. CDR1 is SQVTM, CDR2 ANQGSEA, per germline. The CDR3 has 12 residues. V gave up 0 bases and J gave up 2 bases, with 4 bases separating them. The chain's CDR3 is CSVEDGNYGYTF. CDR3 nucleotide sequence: TGCAGCGTTGAAGACGGAAACTATGGCTACACCTTC.

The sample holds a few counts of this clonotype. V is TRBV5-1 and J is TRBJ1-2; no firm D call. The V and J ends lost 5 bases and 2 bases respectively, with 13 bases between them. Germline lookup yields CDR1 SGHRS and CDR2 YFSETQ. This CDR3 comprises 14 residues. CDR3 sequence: CASRGSTINYGYTF. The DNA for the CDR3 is TGCGCCAGCAGGGGGTCAACTATAAACTATGGCTACACCTTC.

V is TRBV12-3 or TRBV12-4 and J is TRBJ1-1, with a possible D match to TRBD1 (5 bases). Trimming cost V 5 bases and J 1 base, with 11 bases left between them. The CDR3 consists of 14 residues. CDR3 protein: CASSPYRRNTEAFF. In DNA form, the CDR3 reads TGTGCCAGCAGTCCCTACAGGAGGAACACTGAAGCTTTCTTT.

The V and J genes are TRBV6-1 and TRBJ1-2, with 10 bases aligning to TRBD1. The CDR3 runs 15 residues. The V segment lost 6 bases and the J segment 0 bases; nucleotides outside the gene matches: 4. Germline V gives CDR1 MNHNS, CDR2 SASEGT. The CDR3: CASSKGTGANYGYTF. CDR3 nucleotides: TGTGCCAGCAGCAAAGGGACAGGGGCTAACTATGGCTACACCTTC.